This TCR beta chain was retrieved from a study of T cells in Graves' hyperthyroidism and ophthalmopathy. Study-wide points: Model-based prediction identified ophthalmopathy a median around 6.7 months prior to its onset. Ophthalmopathy and stable hyperthyroidism were told apart by a 13 V-J model.

This clonotype came up a few times. Its antigen is not known. The V end was cut by 0 bases, the J end by 8 bases, with 11 bases between. Germline values: CDR1 SGHTS, CDR2 YDEGEE. The CDR3 consists of 13 residues. The investigators amplified TCR beta CDR3 regions from RNA transcripts. Initially, a first-round RT-PCR of the TCR CDR3 employed the HTBI primer set. TCRdb analysed the multiplex PCR reads with MiXCR anew, one entry per CDR3 protein. Of roughly 800,000 distinct CDR3 sequences listed, more than 30% are singletons. The TCR originated in a man aged 18 to 30 with Graves' hyperthyroidism. Input material: blood. The V gene is TRBV5-8, the J gene TRBJ1-2, with D unclear. This CDR3 is CASSLAGVGGYTF. The CDR3 DNA follows: TGTGCCAGCAGCTTGGCCGGGGTAGGCGGCTACACCTTC.